This record covers a single T cell receptor beta chain. The antigen it binds to is not known. No much larger clone exists at a distance of one base, and base qualities are not known. The data are from a study of T cell changes during pregnancy in multiple sclerosis (dated by TCRdb to 2018 to 2020). As for the study more broadly: The study examined how the T cell repertoire changed over the course of pregnancy in women with multiple sclerosis.

Libraries were made using the immunoSEQ multiplex PCR assay. TCRdb's version of the immuneACCESS table is confined to in-frame rearrangements and falls short of the full clone set. An unresolved V gene accounts for under half of the shortfall where checked; the remainder is of unknown origin. Here the sample has about 59,000 clones; around 87% occur a single time. The ten top clones hold approximately 5% of the sample. The source material was peripheral blood from another person, used as feeder cells. The TCR comes from a human donor whose cells served as feeder cells for cultures in a pregnancy study.

The nucleotide sequence reads as follows: TGTGCTAGTGGTTATGTAGCGGGGGCTCCGCGGACCGGGGAGCTGTTTTTT. Its protein product is CASGYVAGAPRTGELFF. The rearranged chain carries TRBV12-5 and TRBJ2-2; 9 middle bases align to TRBD2. The germline V and J ends show losses of 4 bases and 5 bases respectively, and no gene match explains 11 bases of the junction. The CDR3 goes from the cysteine to the phenylalanine over 17 residues. The CDR3 DNA has 51 bases and is translated from base 1. CDR1 LGHNT and CDR2 FRNRAP are derived from the germline V gene.